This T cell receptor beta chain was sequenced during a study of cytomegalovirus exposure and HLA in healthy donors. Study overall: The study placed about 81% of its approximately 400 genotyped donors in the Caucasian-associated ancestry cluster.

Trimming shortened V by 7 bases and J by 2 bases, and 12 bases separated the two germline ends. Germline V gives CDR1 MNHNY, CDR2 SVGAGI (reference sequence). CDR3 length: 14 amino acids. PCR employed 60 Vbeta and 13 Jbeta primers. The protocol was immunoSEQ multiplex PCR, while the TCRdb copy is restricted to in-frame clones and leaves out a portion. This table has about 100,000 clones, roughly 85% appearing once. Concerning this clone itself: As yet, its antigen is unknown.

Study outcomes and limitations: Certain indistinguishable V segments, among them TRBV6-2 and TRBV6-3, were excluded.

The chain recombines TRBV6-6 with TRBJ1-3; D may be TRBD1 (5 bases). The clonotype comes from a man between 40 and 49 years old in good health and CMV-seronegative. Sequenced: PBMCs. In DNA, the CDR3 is TGTGCCAGCATGGGCGGGGGAGCTGGAAACACCATATATTTT. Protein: CASMGGGAGNTIYF.